A single TCR beta chain is shown here with its context. Germline V gene lookup returns CDR1 SGDLS and CDR2 YYNGEE. The CDR3 sequence is 15 residues long. The V end lost 0 bases, the J end lost 1 base, and 11 bases lay between the germline ends. These data come from a study of technical replicates of blood from four donors. Clones were sequenced by immunoSEQ multiplex PCR, and TCRdb holds only the in-frame ones, with some missing. The sample has 98,000 or so clones, about 95% seen once. The receptor's source is a human donor in good health. The sequenced sample was T cells isolated from PBMCs. J is TRBJ2-7 and V is TRBV9; TRBD1 is a possible D gene (6 bases). CDR3 bases: TGTGCCAGCAGCGTAGAGGCAGGGGAGTCCTACGAGCAGTACTTC. Its protein product is CASSVEAGESYEQYF. The whole variable domain, filled in from reference TRBV9 and TRBJ2-7, reads DSGVTQTPKHLITATGQRVTLRCSPRSGDLSVYWYQQSLDQGLQFLIQYYNGEERAKGNILERFSAQQFPDLHSELNLSSLELGDSALYFCASSVEAGESYEQYFGPGTRLTVT.